The 31 T cell receptor beta chains in this list originate from one sample, sequenced in a study of neurological immune-mediated disorders. Each CDR3 protein is one row after TCRdb ran MiXCR on the 5' RACE reads. The data hold 15,000 to 20,000 distinct CDR3 sequences, with about 7.5% observed a single time. Sequencing used CD8+ T cells from blood. All receptors come from a young woman with HTLV-1-associated myelopathy (HAM/TSP).

This clonotype has ten or more counts. This chain links TRBV7-9 with TRBJ2-1; D is undetermined. This CDR3 region has 16 residues. Trimming shortened V by 1 base and J by 5 bases, and 15 bases separated the two germline ends. The V gene's germline CDR1 is SEHNR and CDR2 FQNEAQ (reference sequence). CDR3 residues: CASSLGVSSANNEQFF. The DNA for the CDR3 is TGTGCCAGCAGCTTAGGGGTATCCTCGGCGAACAATGAGCAGTTCTTC.

This clonotype was detected many times. The V call is TRBV6-5, the J call TRBJ1-4, with D possibly being TRBD1 (5 bases). The germline CDR1 and CDR2 sequences are MNHEY and SVGAGI. This CDR3 region has 13 residues. Trimming took off 2 bases at V and 5 bases at J, with 6 bases between the two ends. The CDR3 region is CASSYGGNEKLFF. The DNA of the CDR3 is TGTGCCAGCAGTTACGGGGGGAATGAAAAACTGTTTTTT.

This clonotype was recorded many times. For the CDR3, the DNA is TGCAGTGCTTACTGGGGCGGTAGTTCAGTCACAGATACGCAGTATTTT. Protein sequence: CSAYWGGSSVTDTQYF. The rearrangement uses TRBV20-1 and TRBJ2-3, with a possible D match to TRBD1 (5 bases). CDR3 length: 16 residues. Trimming pared 5 bases from V and 2 bases from J, leaving 20 bases between. The V gene's germline CDR1 is DFQATT and CDR2 SNEGSKA (reference sequence).

There are many counts of this clonotype. This chain connects TRBV5-6 to TRBJ1-5; a weak D match, TRBD1 (6 bases). V was clipped by 0 bases and J by 0 bases, with 10 bases between them. This CDR3 region has 16 residues. Germline V CDR1 and CDR2: SGHDT, YYEEEE. Here the CDR3 DNA reads TGTGCCAGCAGCTTGGGGAGGACAGTTAGCAATCAGCCCCAGCATTTT. This sequence encodes CASSLGRTVSNQPQHF. Using reference TRBV5-6 and TRBJ1-5 for the parts outside the CDR3, the full variable domain is DAGVTQSPTHLIKTRGQQVTLRCSPKSGHDTVSWYQQALGQGPQFIFQYYEEEERQRGNFPDRFSGHQFPNYSSELNVNALLLGDSALYLCASSLGRTVSNQPQHFGDGTRLSIL.

This clonotype came up many times. The rearrangement joins TRBV15 to TRBJ1-1, with TRBD1 as a possible D gene (5 bases). Germline V CDR1 and CDR2: LNHNV, YYDKDF (reference sequence). CDR3 length equals 15 residues. V gave up 2 bases and J gave up 5 bases, with 15 bases separating them. In nucleotides, the CDR3 is TGTGCCACCAGCAGACCGGACACTCTTGAGACTGAAGCTTTCTTT. The encoded protein is CATSRPDTLETEAFF.

This clonotype was counted a few times. The chain uses TRBV6-1 and TRBJ2-1; TRBD2 aligns across 9 bases. The CDR3 is 16 residues long. The germline CDR1 and CDR2 sequences are MNHNS and SASEGT. With V trimmed by 1 base and J by 8 bases, 9 bases remained unmatched. This CDR3 is CASSEGSGGGAYEQFF. The DNA of the CDR3 is TGTGCCAGCAGTGAAGGGAGCGGCGGGGGGGCGTATGAGCAGTTCTTC.

This clonotype was observed at least ten times. The chain combines TRBV7-9 with TRBJ1-1; D is perhaps TRBD1 (5 bases). The CDR3 length is 14 residues. Trimming cost V 5 bases and J 0 bases, with 10 bases left between them. The germline CDR1 and CDR2 sequences are SEHNR and FQNEAQ (reference sequence). The CDR3: CASSPVGVNTEAFF. The CDR3 DNA reads TGTGCCAGCAGCCCCGTGGGGGTGAACACTGAAGCTTTCTTT.

Only a few counts were recorded for this clonotype. The chain joins TRBV29-1 to TRBJ2-2, with D possibly matching TRBD2 (6 bases). Germline values: CDR1 SQVTM, CDR2 ANQGSEA. The V end lost 5 bases, the J end lost 5 bases, and 9 bases lay between the germline ends. This CDR3 region has 12 residues. This CDR3 reads CSVPLATGELFF. The CDR3 DNA follows: TGCAGCGTTCCCCTAGCGACCGGGGAGCTGTTTTTT.

By sample share, this clonotype is medium-sized. This chain joins TRBV20-1 and TRBJ1-1; 7 bases agree with TRBD1. The CDR3 loop spans 15 amino acids. V was clipped by 0 bases and J by 7 bases; unmatched bases: 11. The germline V gene encodes CDR1 DFQATT and CDR2 SNEGSKA (reference sequence). CDR3: CSARDQTRGLNEAFF. For the CDR3, the DNA is TGCAGTGCTAGAGATCAGACCAGGGGGTTAAATGAAGCTTTCTTT.

This clonotype was counted between two and nine times. CDR3 region: CASSATSGDYNEQFF. CDR3 nucleotide sequence: TGTGCCAGCAGTGCAACTAGCGGGGACTACAATGAGCAGTTCTTC. This chain links TRBV6-4 with TRBJ2-1; 10 nucleotides line up with TRBD2. Germline V lookup: CDR1 MRHNA, CDR2 SNTAGT. The CDR3 has 15 residues. The V and J ends lost 4 bases and 3 bases, in that order; junction bases with no gene match: 3.

This clonotype was picked up many times. The chain carries TRBV7-2 and TRBJ2-7; TRBD1 aligns across 8 bases. The CDR3 spans 11 residues. V was pared by 10 bases and J by 6 bases, with 5 bases of the junction left unmatched. Germline V gives CDR1 SGHTA, CDR2 FQGNSA. CDR3: CATETGAEQYF. CDR3 DNA sequence: TGTGCCACGGAGACAGGGGCCGAGCAGTACTTC.

This clonotype was observed many times. J is TRBJ2-7 and V is TRBV29-1, with D perhaps assigned TRBD1 or TRBD2 (5 bases each). V was shortened by 6 bases and J by 0 bases, with 12 bases between the two germline ends. Germline-derived CDR1 and CDR2 are SQVTM and ANQGSEA. The CDR3 length is 13 residues. DNA for the CDR3: TGCAGCGTAAAGGGACCGAGCTCCTACGAGCAGTACTTC. Protein: CSVKGPSSYEQYF.

There are many counts of this clonotype. The chain links TRBV6-5 to TRBJ2-2, with 9 bases aligning to TRBD2. In germline, CDR1 is MNHEY, CDR2 SVGAGI. CDR3 length: 15 residues. Losses at the gene ends were 3 bases for V and 5 bases for J; bases not matched to a gene: 4. CDR3: CASSYNAGGTGELFF. The CDR3 nucleotides read TGTGCCAGCAGTTATAATGCGGGGGGGACCGGGGAGCTGTTTTTT.

In its sample, this clonotype was seen many times. The chain recombines TRBV19 with TRBJ1-5, with D unresolved. Germline CDR1 LNHDA, CDR2 SQIVND (reference sequence). The CDR3 totals 14 residues. Trimming pared 5 bases from V and 9 bases from J, leaving 17 bases between. The CDR3 coding sequence is TGTGCCAGTAGTGCGGGAAACTCAGATACGCCCCAGCATTTT. Translated, it gives CASSAGNSDTPQHF. The full variable domain, with the rest looked up from reference TRBV19 and TRBJ1-5, is DGGITQSPKYLFRKEGQNVTLSCEQNLNHDAMYWYRQDPGQGLRLIYYSQIVNDFQKGDIAEGYSVSREKKESFPLTVTSAQKNPTAFYLCASSAGNSDTPQHFGDGTRLSIL.

This clonotype was picked up many times. V is TRBV20-1 and J is TRBJ2-7; TRBD2 matches at 13 bases. CDR3 size: 13 residues. CDR1 is DFQATT, CDR2 SNEGSKA, per germline (reference sequence). J was trimmed by 1 base and V by 7 bases; bases with no gene match: 1. CDR3 sequence (DNA): TGCAGTGGGACTAGCGGGGGATCCTACGAGCAGTACTTC. This gives the protein CSGTSGGSYEQYF.

In its sample, this clonotype was seen many times. The rearrangement joins TRBV20-1 to TRBJ2-1, with D perhaps TRBD2 (6 bases). This CDR3 is 14 amino acids long. With 0 bases removed from V and 8 bases from J, the gap between germline ends came to 14 bases. Germline values: CDR1 DFQATT, CDR2 SNEGSKA (reference sequence). CDR3 region: CSARERGSHDEQFF. The CDR3 DNA sequence: TGCAGTGCTAGAGAGCGGGGTTCCCATGATGAGCAGTTCTTC.

The table lists this clonotype with many counts. This chain joins TRBV12-3 or TRBV12-4 and TRBJ2-1; D is unresolved. The CDR3 loop spans 15 amino acids. Between the trimmed V and J ends, which lost 6 bases and 2 bases, there was a span of 14 bases. The CDR3 bases are TGTGCCAGCAGCCTAGTGGAAGCACCCTACAATGAGCAGTTCTTC. Translated: CASSLVEAPYNEQFF.

This clonotype was observed many times. The chain employs TRBV5-1 and TRBJ2-7; weak D call: TRBD2 (5 bases). Deletions cut 0 bases from V and 0 bases from J, with 7 bases between. CDR3 length equals 14 residues. Germline CDR1 and CDR2: SGHRS and YFSETQ. The CDR3 loop reads CASSLAGSSYEQYF. The CDR3 DNA sequence: TGCGCCAGCAGCTTGGCGGGGAGCTCCTACGAGCAGTACTTC.

At least ten counts were recorded for this clonotype. This sequence joins TRBV7-9 and TRBJ2-3; no firm D call. Germline V gene sequence: CDR1 SEHNR, CDR2 FQNEAQ (reference sequence). This CDR3 has 13 amino acids. V lost 4 bases and J lost 1, with 6 bases in between. CDR3 nucleotides: TGTGCCAGCAGCTCCGTAGGCACAGATACGCAGTATTTT. Amino acid sequence: CASSSVGTDTQYF.

This clonotype has a count of ten or more. The gene calls are TRBV20-1 and TRBJ2-1; the match to TRBD1 covers 9 bases. J gave up 7 bases and V 3 bases, and 10 bases lay outside the gene matches. The CDR3 is made up of 15 amino acids. CDR1 and CDR2 from the germline V gene are DFQATT and SNEGSKA (reference sequence). The CDR3 DNA reads as TGCAGTGCTAGCATGCCGGGACAGGGATTGAATGAGCAGTTCTTC. It is translated as CSASMPGQGLNEQFF.

This clonotype was counted at least ten times. The chain recombines TRBV5-1 with TRBJ2-7, with 7 bases lining up with TRBD2. The junction had 5 bases not matched to a gene; V was cut back by 3 bases and J by 2 bases. The CDR3 is 14 amino acids. Looked up from germline, CDR1 is SGHRS and CDR2 is YFSETQ. This chain's CDR3 is CASSWGGGPYEQYF. CDR3 nucleotides: TGCGCCAGCAGCTGGGGGGGGGGACCCTACGAGCAGTACTTC.

This clonotype was found many times. The chain recombines TRBV2 with TRBJ2-2; no definite D call. From germline, CDR1 is SNHLY and CDR2 FYNNEI. The CDR3 has 15 amino acids. Trimming took off 7 bases at V and 4 bases at J, with 16 bases between the two ends. The CDR3 region has the DNA TGTGCCAGCAAGGGTAATTTCGATACCACCGGGGAGCTGTTTTTT. It codes for CASKGNFDTTGELFF.

A few counts support this clonotype. This chain links TRBV15 with TRBJ2-3; TRBD1 is a possible D gene (5 bases). Germline values: CDR1 LNHNV, CDR2 YYDKDF (reference sequence). This CDR3 is built from 14 residues. Trimming took off 2 bases at V and 4 bases at J, with 10 bases between the two ends. The CDR3 nucleotides are TGTGCCACCAGCAGACAGGGCCTCGCAGATACGCAGTATTTT. Protein product: CATSRQGLADTQYF.

This clonotype is medium-sized in the sample. The chain has TRBV2 and TRBJ2-1; D gene uncertain. CDR3 length: 13 residues. Germline V CDR1 and CDR2: SNHLY, FYNNEI. Trimming removed 2 bases at V and 6 bases at J, with 8 bases between. The CDR3 reads CASSESRGNEQFF. The CDR3 DNA sequence: TGTGCCAGCAGTGAAAGTCGAGGCAATGAGCAGTTCTTC.

This clonotype has at least ten counts. The genes are TRBV29-1 and TRBJ2-3; D possibly corresponds to TRBD2 (5 bases). The CDR3 covers 12 residues. CDR1 and CDR2 (germline): SQVTM, ANQGSEA. V was shortened by 8 bases and J by 3 bases, with 12 bases between the two germline ends. CDR3 sequence reads: CSTRTGTDTQYF. For the CDR3, the DNA is TGCAGCACCCGGACTGGAACAGATACGCAGTATTTT.

This clonotype was recorded at least ten times. This chain connects TRBV20-1 to TRBJ2-1; 8 nucleotides align to TRBD2. Germline V gene lookup returns CDR1 DFQATT and CDR2 SNEGSKA (reference sequence). The J segment lost 2 bases and the V segment lost 6 bases, leaving 9 bases of the junction unmatched. CDR3 size: 15 residues. This CDR3 is CSARGLAPAYNEQFF. CDR3 nucleotide sequence: TGCAGTGCCCGAGGACTAGCCCCTGCCTACAATGAGCAGTTCTTC.

This clonotype was picked up many times. This sequence joins TRBV5-1 and TRBJ2-7; 12 bases are shared with TRBD2. The CDR3 consists of 16 residues. J lost 4 bases, V lost 4 bases, and 9 bases had no gene match. Germline CDR1 SGHRS, CDR2 YFSETQ. CDR3 in amino acids: CASSPTLLAGGYEQYF. The CDR3 region has the DNA TGCGCCAGCAGCCCAACTCTACTAGCGGGGGGATACGAGCAGTACTTC.

This clonotype was detected many times. This chain uses TRBV6-5 with TRBJ2-5; D remains unclear. Deletions cut 2 bases from V and 3 bases from J, with 4 bases between. There are 12 residues in the CDR3. CDR1 is MNHEY and CDR2 is SVGAGI in the germline V gene. CDR3 DNA: TGTGCCAGCAGTTACCCGGAAGAGACCCAGTACTTC. This codes for CASSYPEETQYF.

The sample holds many counts of this clonotype. V gene TRBV29-1 combines with J gene TRBJ2-3; TRBD1 is a possible D gene (6 bases). This CDR3 region has 11 residues. Trimming shortened V by 3 bases and J by 14 bases, and 15 bases separated the two germline ends. Germline assignment: CDR1 SQVTM and CDR2 ANQGSEA. The CDR3 sequence: CSVDPRGQPYF. Here the CDR3 DNA reads TGCAGCGTTGACCCCCGAGGACAGCCGTATTTT.

CDR3 residues: CAWSPGTGYGYTF. CDR3 DNA: TGTGCCTGGAGTCCCGGGACAGGATATGGCTACACCTTC. The rearrangement links TRBV30 to TRBJ1-2; 8 nucleotides agree with TRBD1. Losses at the gene ends were 2 bases for V and 5 bases for J; bases not matched to a gene: 4. CDR3 size: 13 residues. Germline lookup yields CDR1 GTSNPN and CDR2 SVGIG (reference sequence).

This clonotype has at least ten counts. J is TRBJ2-1 and V is TRBV20-1, with unresolved D. Trimming removed 3 bases from V and 6 bases from J, with 9 bases in between. CDR1 is DFQATT, CDR2 SNEGSKA, per germline (reference sequence). The CDR3 is made up of 12 amino acids. The CDR3: CSASTGFNEQFF. The DNA for the CDR3 is TGCAGTGCTAGTACCGGATTCAATGAGCAGTTCTTC.